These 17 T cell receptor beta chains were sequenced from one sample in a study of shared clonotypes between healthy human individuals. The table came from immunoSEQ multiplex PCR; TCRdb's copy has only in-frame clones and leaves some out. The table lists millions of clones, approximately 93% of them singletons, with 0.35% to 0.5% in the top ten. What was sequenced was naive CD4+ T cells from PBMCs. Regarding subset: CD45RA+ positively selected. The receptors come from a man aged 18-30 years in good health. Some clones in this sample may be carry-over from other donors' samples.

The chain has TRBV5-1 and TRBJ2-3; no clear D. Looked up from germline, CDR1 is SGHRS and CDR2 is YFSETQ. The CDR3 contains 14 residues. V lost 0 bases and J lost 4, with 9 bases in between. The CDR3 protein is CASSLGAQADTQYF. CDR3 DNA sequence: TGCGCCAGCAGCTTGGGGGCTCAGGCAGATACGCAGTATTTT. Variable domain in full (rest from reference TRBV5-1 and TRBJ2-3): KAGVTQTPRYLIKTRGQQVTLSCSPISGHRSVSWYQQTPGQGLQFLFEYFSETQRNKGNFPGRFSGRQFSNSRSEMNVSTLELGDSALYLCASSLGAQADTQYFGPGTRLTVL.

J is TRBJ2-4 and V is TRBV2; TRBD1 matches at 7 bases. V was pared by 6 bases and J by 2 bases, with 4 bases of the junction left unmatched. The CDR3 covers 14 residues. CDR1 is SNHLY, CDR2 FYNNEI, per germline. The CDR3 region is CASRLDRSKNIQYF. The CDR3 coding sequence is TGTGCCAGCAGATTGGACAGGTCCAAAAACATTCAGTACTTC.

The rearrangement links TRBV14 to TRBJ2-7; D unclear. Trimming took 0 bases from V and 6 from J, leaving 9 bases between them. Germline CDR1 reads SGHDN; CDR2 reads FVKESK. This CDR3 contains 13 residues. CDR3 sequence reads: CASSQDLITEQYF. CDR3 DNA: TGTGCCAGCAGCCAAGATTTGATTACCGAGCAGTACTTC. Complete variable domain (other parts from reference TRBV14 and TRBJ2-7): EAGVTQFPSHSVIEKGQTVTLRCDPISGHDNLYWYRRVMGKEIKFLLHFVKESKQDESGMPNNRFLAERTGGTYSTLKVQPAELEDSGVYFCASSQDLITEQYFGPGTRLTVT.

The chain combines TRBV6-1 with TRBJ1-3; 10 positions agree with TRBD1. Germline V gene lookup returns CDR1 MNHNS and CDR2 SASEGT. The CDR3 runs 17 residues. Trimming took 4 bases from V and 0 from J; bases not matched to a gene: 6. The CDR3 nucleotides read TGTGCCAGCAGTGCGACAGGGGGCTCTCTCTCTGGAAACACCATATATTTT. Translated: CASSATGGSLSGNTIYF.

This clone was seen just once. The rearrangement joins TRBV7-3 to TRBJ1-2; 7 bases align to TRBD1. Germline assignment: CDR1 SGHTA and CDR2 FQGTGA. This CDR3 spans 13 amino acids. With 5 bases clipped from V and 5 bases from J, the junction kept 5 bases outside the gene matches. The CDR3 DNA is TGTGCCAGCAGCGCGGGACAGAGATATGGCTACACCTTC. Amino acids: CASSAGQRYGYTF. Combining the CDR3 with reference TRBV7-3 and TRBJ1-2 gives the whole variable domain GAGVSQTPSNKVTEKGKYVELRCDPISGHTALYWYRQSLGQGPEFLIYFQGTGAADDSGLPNDRFFAVRPEGSVSTLKIQRTERGDSAVYLCASSAGQRYGYTFGSGTRLTVV.

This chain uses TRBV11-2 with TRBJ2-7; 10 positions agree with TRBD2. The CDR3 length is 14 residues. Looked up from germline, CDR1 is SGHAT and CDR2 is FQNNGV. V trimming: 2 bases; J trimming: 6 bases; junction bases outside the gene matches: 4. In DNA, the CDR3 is TGTGCCAGCAGCTTACCTAGCGGGAGCGGCGAGCAGTACTTC. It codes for CASSLPSGSGEQYF. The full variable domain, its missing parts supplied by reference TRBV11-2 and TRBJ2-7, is EAGVAQSPRYKIIEKRQSVAFWCNPISGHATLYWYQQILGQGPKLLIQFQNNGVVDDSQLPKDRFSAERLKGVDSTLKIQPAKLEDSAVYLCASSLPSGSGEQYFGPGTRLTVT.

The CDR3 loop reads CASAAAGGSGNTIYF. For the CDR3, the DNA is TGTGCCAGCGCCGCCGCGGGGGGCTCAGGAAACACCATATATTTT. J is TRBJ1-3 and V is TRBV28, with a weak D call TRBD1 (6 bases). Germline assignment: CDR1 MDHEN and CDR2 SYDVKM. Trimming shortened V by 8 bases and J by 4 bases, and 18 bases separated the two germline ends. This CDR3 region has 15 residues.

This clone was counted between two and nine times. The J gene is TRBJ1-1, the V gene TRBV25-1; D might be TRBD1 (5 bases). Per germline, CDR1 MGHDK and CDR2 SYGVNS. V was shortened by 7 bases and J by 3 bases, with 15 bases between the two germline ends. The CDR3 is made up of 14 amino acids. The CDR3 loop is CASTEPGRDTEAFF. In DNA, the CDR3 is TGTGCCAGCACCGAACCAGGGAGGGACACTGAAGCTTTCTTT.

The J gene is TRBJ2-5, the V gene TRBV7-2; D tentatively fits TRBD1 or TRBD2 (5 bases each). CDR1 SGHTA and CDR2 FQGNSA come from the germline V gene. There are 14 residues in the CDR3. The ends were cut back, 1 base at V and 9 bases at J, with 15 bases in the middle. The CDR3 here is CASSLERGLGAQYF. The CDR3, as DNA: TGTGCCAGCAGCTTAGAGAGGGGCCTAGGGGCCCAGTACTTC.

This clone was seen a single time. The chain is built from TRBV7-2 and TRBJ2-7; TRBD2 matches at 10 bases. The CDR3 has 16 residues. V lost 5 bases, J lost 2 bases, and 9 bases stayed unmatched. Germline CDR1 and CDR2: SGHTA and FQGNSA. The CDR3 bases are TGTGCCAGCAGCCCAGGGACTAGCGCCCGACCCTACGAGCAGTACTTC. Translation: CASSPGTSARPYEQYF.

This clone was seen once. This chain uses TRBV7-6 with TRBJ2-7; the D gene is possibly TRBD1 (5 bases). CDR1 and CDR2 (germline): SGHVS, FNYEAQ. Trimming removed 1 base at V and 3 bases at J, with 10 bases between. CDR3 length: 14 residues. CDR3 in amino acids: CASSLGQRSYEQYF. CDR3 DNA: TGTGCCAGCAGCTTAGGACAGCGAAGCTACGAGCAGTACTTC.

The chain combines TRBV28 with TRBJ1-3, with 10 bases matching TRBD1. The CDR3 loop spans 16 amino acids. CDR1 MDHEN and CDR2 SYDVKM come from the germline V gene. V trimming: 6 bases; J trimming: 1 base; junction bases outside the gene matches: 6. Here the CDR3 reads CASRLDRGPSGNTIYF. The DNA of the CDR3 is TGTGCCAGCAGACTTGACAGGGGGCCTTCTGGAAACACCATATATTTT.

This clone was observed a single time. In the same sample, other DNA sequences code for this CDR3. The CDR3 protein is CASSSRDSQETQYF. CDR3 DNA sequence: TGTGCCAGCAGCTCAAGGGACTCCCAAGAGACCCAGTACTTC. The chain couples TRBV6-5 to TRBJ2-5; a possible D gene is TRBD2 (6 bases). The length of the CDR3 is 14 residues. V lost 6 bases and J 1 base, leaving 12 bases between the germline ends. The germline V gene has CDR1 MNHEY and CDR2 SVGAGI.

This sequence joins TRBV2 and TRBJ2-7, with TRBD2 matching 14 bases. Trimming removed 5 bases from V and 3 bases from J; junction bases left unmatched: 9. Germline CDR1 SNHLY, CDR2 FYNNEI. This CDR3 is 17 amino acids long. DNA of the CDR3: TGTGCCAGCAGTTTAATCGGACTAGCGGGAGGACTCTACGAGCAGTACTTC. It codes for CASSLIGLAGGLYEQYF.

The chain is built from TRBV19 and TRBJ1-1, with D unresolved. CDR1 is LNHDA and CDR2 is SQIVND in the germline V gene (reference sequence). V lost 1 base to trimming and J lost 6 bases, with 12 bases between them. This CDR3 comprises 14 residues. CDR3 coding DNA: TGTGCCAGTAGTATAGTATCAGGAGGCCCTGAAGCTTTCTTT. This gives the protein CASSIVSGGPEAFF.

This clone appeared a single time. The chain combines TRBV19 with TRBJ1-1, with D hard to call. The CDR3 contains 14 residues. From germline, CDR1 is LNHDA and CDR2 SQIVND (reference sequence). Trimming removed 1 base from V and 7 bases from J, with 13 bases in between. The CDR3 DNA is TGTGCCAGTAGTATAGGAGCCGGAACCTTTGAAGCTTTCTTT. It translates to CASSIGAGTFEAFF.

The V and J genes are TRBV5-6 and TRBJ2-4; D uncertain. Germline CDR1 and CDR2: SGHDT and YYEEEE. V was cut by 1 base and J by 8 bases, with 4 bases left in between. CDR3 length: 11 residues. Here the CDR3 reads CASSLSDIQYF. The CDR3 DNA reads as TGTGCCAGCAGCTTGAGCGACATTCAGTACTTC.